Listed here is a single T cell receptor beta chain. The target antigen is unknown. This sample is part of a study of post-analysis software for immune sequencing data. Overall study results and limits: When compared against controls, multiple sclerosis patients showed significantly lower normalized Chao1 diversity. Roughly 5 TRBV segments were significantly more frequent in patients than in controls. TRBV5-6, TRBV5-1 and TRBV20-1 were among these segments. Under F measure analysis, samples from one preparation batch co-clustered strongly.

Each TCR beta cDNA library carried unique molecular identifiers. Once roughly 0.95 to 10 million T cells were used, about 510,000 cDNA molecules resulted. From the PCR reads, TCRdb called clonotypes with MiXCR, one entry per CDR3 protein. The table shows around 700,000 distinct CDR3 sequences, with around 64% occurring only once. Germline CDR1 is LGHNA and CDR2 is YSLEER. V gave up 3 bases and J gave up 8 bases, with 19 bases separating them. This CDR3 has 16 residues. Sequenced input: blood. The rearrangement uses TRBV4-3 and TRBJ1-4; D not certain. The clonotype originates from a girl aged 2-10 years with multiple sclerosis. The CDR3 DNA follows: TGCGCCAGCAGCCAGGAAGCAATGAGCAGTGGGGAAAAACTGTTTTTT. Amino acid sequence: CASSQEAMSSGEKLFF.